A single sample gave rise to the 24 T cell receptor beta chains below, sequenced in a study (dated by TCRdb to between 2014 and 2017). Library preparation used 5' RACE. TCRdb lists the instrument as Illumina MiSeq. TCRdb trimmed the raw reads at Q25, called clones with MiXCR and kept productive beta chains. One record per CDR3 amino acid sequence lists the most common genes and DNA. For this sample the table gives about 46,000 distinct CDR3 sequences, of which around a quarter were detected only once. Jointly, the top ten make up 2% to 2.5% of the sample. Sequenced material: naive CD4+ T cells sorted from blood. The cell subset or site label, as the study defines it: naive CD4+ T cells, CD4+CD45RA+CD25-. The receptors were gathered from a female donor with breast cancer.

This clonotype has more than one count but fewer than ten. In DNA, the CDR3 is TGTGCCAGCAGCTTTATAAGTGGTTGGAGCAGTTCTGGGGCCAACGTCCTGACTTTC. As protein: CASSFISGWSSSGANVLTF. The gene calls are TRBV5-4 and TRBJ2-6; D is ambiguous. The V gene's germline CDR1 is SGHNT and CDR2 YYREEE (reference sequence). Trimming removed 2 bases at V and 1 base at J, with 19 bases between. The CDR3 has 19 residues.

CDR3 DNA: TGTGCCAGCAGTGAAATTGGGGGGGTTCCGAATCAGCCCCAGCATTTT. Its protein product is CASSEIGGVPNQPQHF. The chain employs TRBV6-1 and TRBJ1-5; D might be TRBD1 (5 bases). This CDR3 is 16 amino acids long. CDR1 is MNHNS, CDR2 SASEGT, per germline. V lost 2 bases and J lost 4, with 15 bases in between.

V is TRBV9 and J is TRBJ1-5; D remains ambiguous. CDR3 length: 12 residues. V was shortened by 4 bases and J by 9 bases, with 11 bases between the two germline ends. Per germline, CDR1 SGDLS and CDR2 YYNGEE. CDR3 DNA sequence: TGTGCCAGCAGCACAGTGCTGGCGCCCCAGCATTTT. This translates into CASSTVLAPQHF.

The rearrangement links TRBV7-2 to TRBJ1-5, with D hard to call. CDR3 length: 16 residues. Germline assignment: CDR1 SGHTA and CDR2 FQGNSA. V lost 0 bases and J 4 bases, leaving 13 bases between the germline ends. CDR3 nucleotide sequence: TGTGCCAGCAGCTTAGCCCCAGGCCAGTCAAATCAGCCCCAGCATTTT. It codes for CASSLAPGQSNQPQHF.

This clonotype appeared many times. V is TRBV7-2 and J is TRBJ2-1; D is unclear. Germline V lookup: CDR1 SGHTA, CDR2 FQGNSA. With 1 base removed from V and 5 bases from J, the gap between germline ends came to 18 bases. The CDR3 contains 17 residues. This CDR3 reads CASSLVAWALGDNEQFF. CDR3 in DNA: TGTGCCAGCAGCTTAGTTGCGTGGGCGCTCGGTGACAATGAGCAGTTCTTC. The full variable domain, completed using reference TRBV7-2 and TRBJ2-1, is GAGVSQSPSNKVTEKGKDVELRCDPISGHTALYWYRQSLGQGLEFLIYFQGNSAPDKSGLPSDRFSAERTGGSVSTLTIQRTQQEDSAVYLCASSLVAWALGDNEQFFGPGTRLTVL.

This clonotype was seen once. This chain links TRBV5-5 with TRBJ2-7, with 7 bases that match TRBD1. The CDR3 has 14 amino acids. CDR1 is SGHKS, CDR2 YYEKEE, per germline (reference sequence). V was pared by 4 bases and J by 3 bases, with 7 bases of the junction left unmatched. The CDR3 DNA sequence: TGTGCCAGCAGCAGTATGACAGGGCTCTACGAGCAGTACTTC. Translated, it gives CASSSMTGLYEQYF. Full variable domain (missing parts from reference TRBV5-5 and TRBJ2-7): DAGVTQSPTHLIKTRGQQVTLRCSPISGHKSVSWYQQVLGQGPQFIFQYYEKEERGRGNFPDRFSARQFPNYSSELNVNALLLGDSALYLCASSSMTGLYEQYFGPGTRLTVT.

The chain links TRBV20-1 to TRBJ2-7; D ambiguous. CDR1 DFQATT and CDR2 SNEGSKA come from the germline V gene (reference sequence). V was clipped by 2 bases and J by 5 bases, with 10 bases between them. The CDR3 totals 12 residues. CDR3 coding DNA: TGCAGTGCTAGACGACCTGGAAACGAGCAGTACTTC. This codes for CSARRPGNEQYF.

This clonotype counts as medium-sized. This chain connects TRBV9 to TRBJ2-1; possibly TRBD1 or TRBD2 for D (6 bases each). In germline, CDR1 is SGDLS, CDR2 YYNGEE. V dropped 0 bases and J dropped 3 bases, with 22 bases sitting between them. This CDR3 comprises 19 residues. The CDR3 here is CASSVAAGLGGRGYNEQFF. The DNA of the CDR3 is TGTGCCAGCAGCGTAGCCGCCGGATTGGGGGGCAGGGGCTACAATGAGCAGTTCTTC.

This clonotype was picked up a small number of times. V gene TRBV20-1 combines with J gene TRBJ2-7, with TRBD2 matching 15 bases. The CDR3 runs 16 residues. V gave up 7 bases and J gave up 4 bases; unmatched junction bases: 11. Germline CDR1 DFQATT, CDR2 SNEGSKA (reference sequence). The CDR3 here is CSVYPGTSGRSYEQYF. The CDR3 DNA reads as TGCAGTGTTTATCCCGGGACTAGCGGGAGGTCTTACGAGCAGTACTTC.

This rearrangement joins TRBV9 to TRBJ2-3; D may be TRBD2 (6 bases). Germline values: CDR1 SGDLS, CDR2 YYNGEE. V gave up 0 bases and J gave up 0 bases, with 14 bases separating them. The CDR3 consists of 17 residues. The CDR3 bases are TGTGCCAGCAGCGTAGATGGTTTTAGCGGAAGCACAGATACGCAGTATTTT. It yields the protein CASSVDGFSGSTDTQYF.

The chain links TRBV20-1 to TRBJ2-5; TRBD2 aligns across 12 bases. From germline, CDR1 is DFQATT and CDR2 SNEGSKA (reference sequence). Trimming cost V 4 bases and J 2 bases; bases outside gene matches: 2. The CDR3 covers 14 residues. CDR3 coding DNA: TGCAGTGCTATGACTAGCGGGAGTCAAGAGACCCAGTACTTC. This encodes CSAMTSGSQETQYF.

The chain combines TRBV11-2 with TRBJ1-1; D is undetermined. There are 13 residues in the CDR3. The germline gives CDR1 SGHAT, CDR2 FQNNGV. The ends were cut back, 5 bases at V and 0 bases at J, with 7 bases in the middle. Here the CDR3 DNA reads TGTGCCAGCAGCATCCGGCTGAACACTGAAGCTTTCTTT. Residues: CASSIRLNTEAFF.

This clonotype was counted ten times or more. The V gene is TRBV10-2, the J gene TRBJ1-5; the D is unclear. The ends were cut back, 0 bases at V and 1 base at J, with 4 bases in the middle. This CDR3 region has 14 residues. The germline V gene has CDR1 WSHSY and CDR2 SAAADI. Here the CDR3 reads CASSESDSNQPQHF. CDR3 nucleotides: TGCGCCAGCAGTGAGTCGGACAGCAATCAGCCCCAGCATTTT.

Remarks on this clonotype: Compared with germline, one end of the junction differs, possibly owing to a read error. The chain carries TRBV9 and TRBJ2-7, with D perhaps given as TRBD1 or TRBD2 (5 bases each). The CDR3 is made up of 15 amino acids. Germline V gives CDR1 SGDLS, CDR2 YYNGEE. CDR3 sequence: CASGLGTASSYKQYF. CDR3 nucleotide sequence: TGTGCCAGCGGCTTGGGGACCGCTAGCTCCTACAAGCAGTACTTC.

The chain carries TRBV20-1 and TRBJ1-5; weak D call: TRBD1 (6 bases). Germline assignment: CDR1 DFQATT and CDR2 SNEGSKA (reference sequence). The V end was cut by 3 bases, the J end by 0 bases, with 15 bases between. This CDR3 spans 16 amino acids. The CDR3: CSASRGGLNSNQPQHF. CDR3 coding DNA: TGCAGTGCTAGCCGTGGGGGGCTGAATAGCAATCAGCCCCAGCATTTT.

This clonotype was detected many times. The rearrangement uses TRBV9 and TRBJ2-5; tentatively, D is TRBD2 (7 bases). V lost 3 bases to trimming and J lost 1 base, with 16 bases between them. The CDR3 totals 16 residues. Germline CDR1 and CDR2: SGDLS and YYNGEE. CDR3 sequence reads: CASSAKRGGGQETQYF. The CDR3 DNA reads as TGTGCCAGCAGCGCCAAGCGGGGAGGGGGCCAAGAGACCCAGTACTTC.

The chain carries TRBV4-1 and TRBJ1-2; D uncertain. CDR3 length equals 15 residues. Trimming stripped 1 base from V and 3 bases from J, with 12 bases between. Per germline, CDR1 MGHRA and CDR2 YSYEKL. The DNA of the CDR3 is TGCGCCAGCAGCCAAGGTAGAGGAACTTACTATGGCTACACCTTC. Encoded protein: CASSQGRGTYYGYTF.

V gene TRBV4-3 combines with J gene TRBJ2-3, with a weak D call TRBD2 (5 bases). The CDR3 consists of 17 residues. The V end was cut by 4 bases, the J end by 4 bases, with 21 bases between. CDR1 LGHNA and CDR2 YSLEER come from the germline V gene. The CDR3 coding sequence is TGCGCCAGCAGCCTCCGTCCTAGCCGCTTATTTGCAGATACGCAGTATTTT. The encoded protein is CASSLRPSRLFADTQYF.

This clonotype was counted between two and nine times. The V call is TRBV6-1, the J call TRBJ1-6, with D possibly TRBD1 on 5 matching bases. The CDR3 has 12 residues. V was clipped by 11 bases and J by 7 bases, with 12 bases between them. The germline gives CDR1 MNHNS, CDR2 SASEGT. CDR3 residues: CAVRWGNSPLHF. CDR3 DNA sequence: TGTGCCGTACGATGGGGGAATTCACCCCTCCACTTT.

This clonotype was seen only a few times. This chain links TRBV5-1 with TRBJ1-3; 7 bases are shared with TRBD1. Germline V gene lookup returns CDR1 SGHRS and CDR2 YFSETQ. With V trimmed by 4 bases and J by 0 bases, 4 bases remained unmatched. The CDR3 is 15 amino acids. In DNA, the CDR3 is TGCGCCAGCAGCCCTGGGACAGCCTCTGGAAACACCATATATTTT. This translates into CASSPGTASGNTIYF.

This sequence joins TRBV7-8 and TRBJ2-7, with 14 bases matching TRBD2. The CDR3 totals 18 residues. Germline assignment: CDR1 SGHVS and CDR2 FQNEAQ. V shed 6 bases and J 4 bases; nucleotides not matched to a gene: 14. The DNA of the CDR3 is TGTGCCAGCAGTCCCGGGACTAGCGGGGGTTTTTGGCCGTACGAGCAGTACTTC. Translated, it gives CASSPGTSGGFWPYEQYF.

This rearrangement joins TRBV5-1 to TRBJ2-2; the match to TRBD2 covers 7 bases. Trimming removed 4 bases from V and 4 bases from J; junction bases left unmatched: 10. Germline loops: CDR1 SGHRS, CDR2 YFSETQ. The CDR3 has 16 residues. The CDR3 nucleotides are TGCGCCAGCAGCCCACAAGCGGGGACCCTCACCGGGGAGCTGTTTTTT. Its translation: CASSPQAGTLTGELFF.

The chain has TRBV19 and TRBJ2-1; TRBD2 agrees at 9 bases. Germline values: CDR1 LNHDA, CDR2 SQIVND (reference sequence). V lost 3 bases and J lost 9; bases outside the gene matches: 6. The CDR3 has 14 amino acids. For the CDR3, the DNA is TGTGCCAGTAGTATGAGCGGGAGGACTGCTGAGCAGTTCTTC. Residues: CASSMSGRTAEQFF.

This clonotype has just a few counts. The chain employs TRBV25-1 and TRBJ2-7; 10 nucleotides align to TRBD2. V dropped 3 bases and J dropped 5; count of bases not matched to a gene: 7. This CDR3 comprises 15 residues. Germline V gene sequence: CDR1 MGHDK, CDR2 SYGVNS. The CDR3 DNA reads TGTGCCAGCAGTGATACTAGCGGGGCAATTAACGAGCAGTACTTC. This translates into CASSDTSGAINEQYF.